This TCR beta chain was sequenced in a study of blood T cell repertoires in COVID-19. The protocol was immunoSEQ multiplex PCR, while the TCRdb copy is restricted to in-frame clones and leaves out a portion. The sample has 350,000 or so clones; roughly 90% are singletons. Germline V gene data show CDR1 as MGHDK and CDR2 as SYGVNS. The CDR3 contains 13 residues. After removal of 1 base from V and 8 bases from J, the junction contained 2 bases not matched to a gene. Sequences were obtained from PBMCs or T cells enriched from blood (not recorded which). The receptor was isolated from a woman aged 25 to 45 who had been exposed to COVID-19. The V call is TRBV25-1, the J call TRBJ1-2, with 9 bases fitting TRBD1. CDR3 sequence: CASSEWTGVGYTF. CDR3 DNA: TGTGCCAGCAGTGAATGGACAGGGGTAGGCTACACCTTC.